The T cell receptor (beta chain) described here comes from a study of tumor-infiltrating lymphocytes in localized non-small cell lung cancer. Overall study context: Resected tumor was paired with non-adjacent uninvolved lung from the same patient. Study-wide findings and caveats: T-cell fraction did not differ between immunotypes IM1 and IM2. Not all patients were TCR sequenced, owing to tissue quantity. Tumors had more T cell infiltration than uninvolved lung, per TCRbeta sequencing and CD3 counts.

Method: immunoSEQ multiplex PCR; TCRdb's copy keeps in-frame clones and lacks some. Counted here are about 15,000 clones, approximately 62% occurring once; the ten biggest clones make up approximately 6%. About this clone: The antigen is unknown.

There are 14 residues in the CDR3. With V trimmed by 4 bases and J by 5 bases, 8 bases remained unmatched. The germline V gene encodes CDR1 SQVTM and CDR2 ANQGSEA. V and J are TRBV29-1 and TRBJ2-1; 7 bases fit TRBD2. Material for sequencing was lung tumor tissue. This receptor was identified in a human donor with non-small cell lung cancer. As DNA, the CDR3 is TGCAGCGTTGTGGGGACTAATGAGGACAATGAGCAGTTCTTC. The encoded protein is CSVVGTNEDNEQFF.